This T cell receptor (beta chain) was sequenced for a study of beta chain features in type 1 diabetes. Study outcomes and limitations: Fewer insertions but more deletions were seen at VDJ junctions in type 1 diabetes patients. The naive, central memory and Treg TCRB repertoires showed an apparent similarity that was greater among patients than among healthy donors. Among all four CD4+ subsets, Type 1 diabetes patients had TCRB CDR3s that were moderately but significantly shorter.

Germline loops: CDR1 SGHNT, CDR2 YYREEE (reference sequence). Trimming left V 4 bases short and J 1 base short, with 15 bases between. The CDR3 extends over 16 amino acids. As every portion of the isolated RNA was reverse transcribed, the sequencing read expressed TCRB transcripts. Generated by immunoSEQ multiplex PCR, the TCRdb table keeps only in-frame clones and is missing some. The sample lists around 710,000 clones, under 15% occurring once. Sorted populations all had greater than 95% purity. Remarks on this clone: The antigen is undetermined.

The chain couples TRBV5-4 to TRBJ2-1; D may be TRBD2 (7 bases). Sequencing was carried out using naive CD4+ T cells from blood. This TCR derives from a man younger than 45 with type 1 diabetes. As DNA, the CDR3 is TGTGCCAGCAGCGGAGGGGGGGCACATTCCTACAATGAGCAGTTCTTC. It yields the protein CASSGGGAHSYNEQFF.